One and the same sample provided the 9 T cell receptor beta chains below, sequenced in a study of T cell responses to AZD1222 COVID-19 vaccine. Sequencing was performed with immunoSEQ multiplex PCR; in TCRdb, only in-frame clones are kept and a portion is missing. Here the sample spans roughly 150,000 clones, approximately 92% being singletons. This specimen was peripheral blood, taken 28 days after the second AZD1222 dose. The receptor source for this set is an adult who received the AZD1222 COVID-19 vaccine.

V usage is TRBV27 and J usage is TRBJ2-3; 9 bases match TRBD1. CDR1 and CDR2 (germline): MNHEY, SMNVEV (reference sequence). The CDR3 has 16 amino acids. V was pared by 5 bases and J by 4 bases, with 10 bases of the junction left unmatched. The CDR3 sequence is CASSPGQGLGSDTQYF. The CDR3 bases are TGTGCCAGCAGTCCGGGACAGGGTCTGGGATCAGATACGCAGTATTTT.

This chain links TRBV10-2 with TRBJ2-3; the match to TRBD2 covers 8 bases. With 6 bases clipped from V and 5 bases from J, the junction kept 4 bases outside the gene matches. Germline V gives CDR1 WSHSY, CDR2 SAAADI. The CDR3 runs to 13 residues. CDR3 loop: CASRGAGGDTQYF. The CDR3 DNA reads as TGCGCCAGCAGGGGCGCGGGGGGAGATACGCAGTATTTT.

The chain combines TRBV5-6 with TRBJ2-7; weak D call: TRBD2 (6 bases). V lost 6 bases and J lost 0, with 19 bases in between. This CDR3 comprises 16 residues. Germline V CDR1 and CDR2: SGHDT, YYEEEE. CDR3 in amino acids: CASTTGRPFSSYEQYF. The CDR3 DNA reads as TGTGCCAGCACCACGGGGAGGCCTTTCAGCTCCTACGAGCAGTACTTC.

This sequence joins TRBV11-2 and TRBJ2-1; D remains ambiguous. Looked up from germline, CDR1 is SGHAT and CDR2 is FQNNGV. V dropped 1 base and J dropped 5 bases, with 12 bases sitting between them. The CDR3 contains 15 residues. Here the CDR3 DNA reads TGTGCCAGCAGCTTAGCCCGTGACGGGCACAATGAGCAGTTCTTC. Translation: CASSLARDGHNEQFF.

V usage is TRBV19 and J usage is TRBJ1-1; 10 bases match TRBD1. V gave up 4 bases and J gave up 5 bases; unmatched junction bases: 7. This CDR3 region has 15 residues. Germline V gives CDR1 LNHDA, CDR2 SQIVND (reference sequence). In DNA form, the CDR3 reads TGTGCCAGTAGTACAATAGACAGGGGGCGGACTGAAGCTTTCTTT. This encodes CASSTIDRGRTEAFF.

The rearrangement uses TRBV28 and TRBJ1-6; D perhaps matches TRBD1 (6 bases). The CDR3 has 15 amino acids. CDR1 MDHEN and CDR2 SYDVKM come from the germline V gene. The V gene lost 1 base and the J gene lost 7 bases, with 11 bases spanning the gap. CDR3 sequence: CASSLSGEWNSPLHF. In nucleotides, the CDR3 is TGTGCCAGCAGTTTATCAGGGGAGTGGAATTCACCCCTCCACTTT.

The chain uses TRBV19 and TRBJ2-7, with TRBD2 identical over 8 bases. This CDR3 is built from 15 residues. Trimming cost V 5 bases and J 5 bases; bases outside gene matches: 11. The V gene's germline CDR1 is LNHDA and CDR2 SQIVND (reference sequence). CDR3 in DNA: TGTGCCAGTAGTCCCCTAGCGGGTTCTCCCGACGAGCAGTACTTC. This gives the protein CASSPLAGSPDEQYF.

This clone was observed once. This chain connects TRBV2 to TRBJ2-7; perhaps TRBD1 as D (6 bases). The CDR3 has 11 residues. The ends were cut back, 5 bases at V and 8 bases at J, with 10 bases in the middle. Germline-derived CDR1 and CDR2 are SNHLY and FYNNEI. The CDR3 nucleotides read TGTGCCAGCAGTTCCACAGGGAAGCAGTACTTC. Its protein product is CASSSTGKQYF.

The chain carries TRBV30 and TRBJ2-3, with D perhaps TRBD1 or TRBD2 (5 bases each). Trimming took 4 bases from V and 2 from J, leaving 10 bases between them. The germline V gene has CDR1 GTSNPN and CDR2 SVGIG (reference sequence). The CDR3 is 13 residues long. CDR3 sequence: CAWTGGPTDTQYF. The DNA of the CDR3 is TGTGCCTGGACTGGGGGACCCACAGATACGCAGTATTTT.